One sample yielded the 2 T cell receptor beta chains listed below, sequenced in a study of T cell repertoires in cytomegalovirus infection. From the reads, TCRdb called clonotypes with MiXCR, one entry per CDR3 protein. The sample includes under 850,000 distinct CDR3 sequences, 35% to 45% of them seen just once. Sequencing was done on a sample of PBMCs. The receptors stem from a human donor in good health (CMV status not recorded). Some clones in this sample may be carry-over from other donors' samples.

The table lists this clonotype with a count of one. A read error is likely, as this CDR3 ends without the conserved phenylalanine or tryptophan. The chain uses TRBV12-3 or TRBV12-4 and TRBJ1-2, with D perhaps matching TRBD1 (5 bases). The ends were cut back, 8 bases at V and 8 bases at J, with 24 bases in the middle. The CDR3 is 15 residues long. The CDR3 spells CASGTRASGTSGYTC. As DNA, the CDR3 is TGTGCCAGCGGCACTAGGGCTTCGGGGACCTCGGGCTACACCTGC.

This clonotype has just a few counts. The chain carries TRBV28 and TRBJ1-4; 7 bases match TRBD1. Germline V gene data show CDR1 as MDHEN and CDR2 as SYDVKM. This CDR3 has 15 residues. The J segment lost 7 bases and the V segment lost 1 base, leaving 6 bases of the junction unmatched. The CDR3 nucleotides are TGTGCCAGCAGTTTATTAGTGGGACAGACTGAAAAACTGTTTTTT. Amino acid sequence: CASSLLVGQTEKLFF.